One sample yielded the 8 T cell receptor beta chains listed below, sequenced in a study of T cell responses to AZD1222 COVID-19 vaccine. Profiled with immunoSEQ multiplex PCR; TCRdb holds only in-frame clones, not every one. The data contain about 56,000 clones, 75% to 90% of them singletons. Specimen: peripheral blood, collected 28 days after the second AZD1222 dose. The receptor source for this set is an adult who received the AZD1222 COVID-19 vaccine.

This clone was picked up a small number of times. CDR3 residues: CASSQARGYEQYF. The CDR3 DNA reads TGTGCCAGCAGCCAAGCGAGGGGTTACGAGCAGTACTTC. The J gene is TRBJ2-7, the V gene TRBV4-2, with D perhaps assigned TRBD1 or TRBD2 (5 bases each). Germline values: CDR1 LGHNA, CDR2 YNFKEQ. Trimming cost V 1 base and J 4 bases, with 8 bases left between them. CDR3 size: 13 residues.

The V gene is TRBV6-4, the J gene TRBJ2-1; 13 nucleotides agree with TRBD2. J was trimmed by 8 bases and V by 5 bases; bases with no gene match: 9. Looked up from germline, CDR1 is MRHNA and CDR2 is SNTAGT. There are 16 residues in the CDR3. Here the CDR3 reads CASSLRTSGSTDEQFF. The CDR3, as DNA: TGTGCCAGCAGTTTACGGACTAGCGGGAGTACGGATGAGCAGTTCTTC.

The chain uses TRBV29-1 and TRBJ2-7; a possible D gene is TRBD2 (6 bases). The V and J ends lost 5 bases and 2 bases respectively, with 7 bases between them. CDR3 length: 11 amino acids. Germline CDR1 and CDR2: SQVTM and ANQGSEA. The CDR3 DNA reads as TGCAGCGTTCGGGGGACCTACGAGCAGTACTTC. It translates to CSVRGTYEQYF.

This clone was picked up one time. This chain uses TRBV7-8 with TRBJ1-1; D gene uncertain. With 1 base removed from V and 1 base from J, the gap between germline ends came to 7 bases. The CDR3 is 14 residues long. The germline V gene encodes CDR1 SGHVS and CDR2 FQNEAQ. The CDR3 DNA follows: TGTGCCAGCAGCTTAGTGCTGGGGAACACTGAAGCTTTCTTT. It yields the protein CASSLVLGNTEAFF.

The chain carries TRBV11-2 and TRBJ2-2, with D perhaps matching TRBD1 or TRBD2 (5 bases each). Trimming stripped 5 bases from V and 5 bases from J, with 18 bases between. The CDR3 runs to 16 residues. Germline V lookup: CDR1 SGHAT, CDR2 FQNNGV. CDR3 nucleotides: TGTGCCAGCAGCCCCCGAGGGTCGGGGCGGACCGGGGAGCTGTTTTTT. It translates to CASSPRGSGRTGELFF. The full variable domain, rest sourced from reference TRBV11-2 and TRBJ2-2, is EAGVAQSPRYKIIEKRQSVAFWCNPISGHATLYWYQQILGQGPKLLIQFQNNGVVDDSQLPKDRFSAERLKGVDSTLKIQPAKLEDSAVYLCASSPRGSGRTGELFFGEGSRLTVL.

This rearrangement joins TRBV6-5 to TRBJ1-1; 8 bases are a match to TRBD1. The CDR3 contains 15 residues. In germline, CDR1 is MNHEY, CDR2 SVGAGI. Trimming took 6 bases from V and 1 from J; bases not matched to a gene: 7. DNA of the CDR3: TGTGCCAGCAGCTCGCCCGGGACAGGGAACACTGAAGCTTTCTTT. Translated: CASSSPGTGNTEAFF.

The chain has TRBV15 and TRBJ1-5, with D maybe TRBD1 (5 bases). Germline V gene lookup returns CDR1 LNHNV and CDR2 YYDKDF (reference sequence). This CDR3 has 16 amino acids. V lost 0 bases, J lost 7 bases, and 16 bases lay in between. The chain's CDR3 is CATSRDYDAGLQPQHF. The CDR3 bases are TGTGCCACCAGCAGAGATTACGACGCGGGGCTCCAGCCCCAGCATTTT.

The DNA for the CDR3 is TGTGCCAGTAGTATAGGCGCTAGCGGAGGAGTAGGATCCTACGAGCAGTACTTC. It encodes CASSIGASGGVGSYEQYF. This rearrangement joins TRBV19 to TRBJ2-7, with 7 bases aligning to TRBD2. From germline, CDR1 is LNHDA and CDR2 SQIVND (reference sequence). The CDR3 loop spans 18 amino acids. V lost 1 base, J lost 1 base, and 13 bases stayed unmatched.